The clone carrying this T cell receptor (beta chain) has only a few counts. Antigen: not known. Each CDR3 protein gets one entry after TCRdb re-called the 5' RACE reads with MiXCR. This sample has about 40,000 distinct CDR3 sequences, with approximately 19% found just once. The germline V and J ends were trimmed by 3 bases and 7 bases, with 10 bases remaining between them. Germline V gives CDR1 SEHNR, CDR2 FQNEAQ (reference sequence). The CDR3 totals 14 residues. Study-level findings and limits: Whole repertoires were not studied in the larger cohort, only one V-J beta rearrangement. Tumor memory CD4+ T cell TCR gene usage clustered with blood and lymph node memory CD4+ cells and lymph node naive CD4+ cells.

Sequences were obtained from naive CD4+ T cells sorted from a lymph node. The subset denotes: naive CD4+ T cells, CD4+CD45RA+CD25-. The rearrangement links TRBV7-9 to TRBJ1-6, with D possibly TRBD1 on 5 matching bases. The clonotype was recovered from a female donor with breast cancer. This CDR3 reads CASSFQGGNSPLHF. For the CDR3, the DNA is TGTGCCAGCAGCTTCCAGGGCGGAAATTCACCCCTCCACTTT. The whole variable domain, filled in from reference TRBV7-9 and TRBJ1-6, reads DTGVSQNPRHKITKRGQNVTFRCDPISEHNRLYWYRQTLGQGPEFLTYFQNEAQLEKSRLLSDRFSAERPKGSFSTLEIQRTEQGDSAMYLCASSFQGGNSPLHFGNGTRLTVT.